Below, 12 T cell receptor beta chains from the same sample are listed, as sequenced in a study of cytomegalovirus exposure and HLA in healthy donors. Vbeta (60) and Jbeta (13) primers were used in the PCR. The assay was immunoSEQ multiplex PCR, and TCRdb's table has in-frame clones only and misses some. The sample has approximately 150,000 clones, 77% seen once. Specimen: PBMCs. The origin of the receptors is a middle-aged woman in good health and CMV-seropositive.

This clone was recorded only once. The sample contains more than one DNA sequence encoding this CDR3. V and J are TRBV5-1 and TRBJ2-3; 8 bases are shared with TRBD1. From germline, CDR1 is SGHRS and CDR2 YFSETQ. This CDR3 comprises 15 residues. V lost 0 bases to trimming and J lost 0 bases; unmatched junction nucleotides: 0. This CDR3 reads CASSLGDRSTDTQYF. The CDR3 DNA reads TGCGCCAGCAGCTTGGGGGACAGGAGCACAGATACGCAGTATTTT.

This clone was seen just once. This chain uses TRBV5-1 with TRBJ2-2; TRBD1 matches at 8 bases. J was trimmed by 5 bases and V by 3 bases; bases with no gene match: 3. The CDR3 length is 14 residues. Germline V gives CDR1 SGHRS, CDR2 YFSETQ. The CDR3 nucleotides read TGCGCCAGCAGCTCAGGGGGCGAAACCGGGGAGCTGTTTTTT. It is translated as CASSSGGETGELFF.

The CDR3 sequence: CASSGLTITDTQYF. The CDR3, as DNA: TGCGCCAGCAGCGGACTTACAATCACAGATACGCAGTATTTT. The chain is built from TRBV5-1 and TRBJ2-3; TRBD2 might be the D (5 bases). The ends were cut back, 4 bases at V and 2 bases at J, with 11 bases in the middle. The CDR3 covers 14 residues. Per the germline V gene, CDR1 is SGHRS and CDR2 is YFSETQ.

The chain combines TRBV7-2 with TRBJ2-2, with 8 bases fitting TRBD2. Germline lookup yields CDR1 SGHTA and CDR2 FQGNSA. This CDR3 is built from 17 residues. The V gene end was trimmed by 3 bases and the J gene end by 6 bases; junction bases not matched to a gene: 12. For the CDR3, the DNA is TGTGCCAGCAGCTTCCCCGGGACTAGGCCAACACCCGGGGAGCTGTTTTTT. Translated, it gives CASSFPGTRPTPGELFF.

This chain uses TRBV19 with TRBJ1-1, with TRBD1 as a possible D gene (5 bases). V shed 4 bases and J shed 5 bases, with 11 bases lying between them. The CDR3 totals 13 residues. Germline V gene sequence: CDR1 LNHDA, CDR2 SQIVND (reference sequence). The CDR3, as DNA: TGTGCCAGTAGTACCGGGGGGTGGACTGAAGCTTTCTTT. Residues: CASSTGGWTEAFF.

The chain's CDR3 is CASSTGTGTEKLFF. The CDR3 DNA sequence: TGTGCCAGCAGTACCGGGACAGGGACTGAAAAACTGTTTTTT. The chain has TRBV6-5 and TRBJ1-4; 9 nucleotides align to TRBD1. Trimming removed 5 bases from V and 7 bases from J; junction bases left unmatched: 5. Germline CDR1 and CDR2: MNHEY and SVGAGI. CDR3 length equals 14 residues.

The V gene is TRBV18, the J gene TRBJ2-7; 7 bases map to TRBD1. The germline gives CDR1 KGHSH, CDR2 LQKENI. The CDR3 sequence is 13 residues long. Trimming cost V 3 bases and J 4 bases; bases outside gene matches: 3. DNA for the CDR3: TGTGCCAGCTCACCGACGACAGGGTACGAGCAGTACTTC. Translated, it gives CASSPTTGYEQYF.

The V gene is TRBV6-6, the J gene TRBJ2-3; D is ambiguous. This CDR3 is 14 amino acids long. V lost 5 bases to trimming and J lost 4 bases, with 13 bases between them. Germline-derived CDR1 and CDR2 are MNHNY and SVGAGI (reference sequence). CDR3 sequence reads: CASSTFDLPDTQYF. The CDR3 DNA reads TGTGCCAGCAGTACATTCGACTTGCCAGATACGCAGTATTTT.

This clone was seen just once. The chain employs TRBV7-9 and TRBJ2-1, with TRBD2 matching 7 bases. The CDR3 runs to 15 residues. J gave up 0 bases and V 5 bases, and 4 bases lay outside the gene matches. Germline V gene lookup returns CDR1 SEHNR and CDR2 FQNEAQ (reference sequence). The CDR3 DNA reads as TGTGCCAGCAGCCCCGGGACTACCTCCTACAATGAGCAGTTCTTC. Translation: CASSPGTTSYNEQFF.

The gene calls are TRBV6-4 and TRBJ2-3; D is possibly TRBD2 (6 bases). CDR1 MRHNA and CDR2 SNTAGT come from the germline V gene. The CDR3 length is 16 residues. V was clipped by 6 bases and J by 0 bases, with 16 bases between them. This CDR3 is CASRPSGAPSTDTQYF. The CDR3 DNA sequence: TGTGCCAGCAGGCCCTCGGGAGCGCCTAGCACAGATACGCAGTATTTT.

The chain recombines TRBV6-6 with TRBJ2-5; D may be TRBD1 (6 bases). The germline gives CDR1 MNHNY, CDR2 SVGAGI (reference sequence). V lost 5 bases to trimming and J lost 2 bases, with 15 bases between them. The CDR3 extends over 15 amino acids. CDR3 coding DNA: TGTGCCAGCAGTCCCCTCAGGGGAGAACAAGAGACCCAGTACTTC. Translating gives CASSPLRGEQETQYF.

This clone was observed a single time. The CDR3 region is CASSLWQGTNTGELFF. In DNA, the CDR3 is TGTGCCAGCAGCTTATGGCAGGGGACGAACACCGGGGAGCTGTTTTTT. The chain couples TRBV7-2 to TRBJ2-2; a possible D gene is TRBD1 (6 bases). V was trimmed by 2 bases and J by 0 bases, leaving 10 bases between them. Germline CDR1 SGHTA, CDR2 FQGNSA. This CDR3 has 16 amino acids.